The rows below give T cell receptor beta chains drawn from one sample of a study of blood T cell repertoires in COVID-19. TCRdb keeps only in-frame clones here, not all; method: immunoSEQ multiplex PCR. This sample yields about 290,000 clones, of which roughly nine tenths are seen a single time; 1.5% to 2% belongs to the top ten. The specimen sequenced was PBMCs or T cells enriched from blood (not recorded which). The receptors originated from a woman between 40 and 55 years old who had recovered from COVID-19. The CDR3 runs from the conserved cysteine through the conserved F or W. Fields, in order: clone size, V gene, J gene, D gene, CDR3 DNA, CDR3 protein. D genes are given only for firm matches. Clone size is stated in some rows and not others, as once, few, many or a class when expanded.

NA	TRBV29-1	TRBJ1-2	NA	TGCGCGGGTGAGATGAACTATGGCTACACCTTC	CAGEMNYGYTF
once	TRBV5-1	TRBJ1-1	NA	TGCGCCAGCAGGTGGGGCAGCTTACACATGAACACTGAAGCTTTCTTT	CASRWGSLHMNTEAFF
NA	TRBV5-1	TRBJ1-2	NA	TGCGCCAGTCTTCCCGGTGACAGAAATAACTATGGCTACACCTTC	CASLPGDRNNYGYTF
few	TRBV4-3	TRBJ2-1	NA	TGCGCCAGCAGCCCGACGTTAGTCGCGGGACCGTTCTTC	CASSPTLVAGPFF
few	TRBV19	TRBJ1-2	NA	TGTGCCAGTAGTGAGGATAGATTTAAGCATGGCTACACCTTC	CASSEDRFKHGYTF
NA	TRBV6-5	TRBJ2-5	TRBD2	TGTGCCAGCAGTTACTCGGGGGGGGAGACCCAGTACTTC	CASSYSGGETQYF
NA	TRBV7-2	TRBJ2-7	TRBD2	TGTGCCAGCTCATCCCAGGGCGGGAGGGCCTACGAGCAGTACTTC	CASSSQGGRAYEQYF
NA	TRBV6-1	TRBJ1-5	TRBD1	TGTGCCAGCAGTGGGGACAGGGCGAGCAATCAGCCCCAGCATTTT	CASSGDRASNQPQHF
NA	TRBV6-6	TRBJ1-2	NA	TGTGCCAGCAGTTACTCTCCGGGGGGGGGAGTTGATGGCTACACCTTC	CASSYSPGGGVDGYTF
NA	TRBV7-8	TRBJ1-1	NA	TGTGCCAGCAGCTTACTCGGGGGGACTGAAGCTTTCTTT	CASSLLGGTEAFF
NA	TRBV25-1	TRBJ1-3	NA	TGTGCCAGCAGTGAATCATGGAGCTCTGGAAACACCATATATTTT	CASSESWSSGNTIYF
NA	TRBV15	TRBJ1-1	NA	TGTGCCACCAGCAGAGATAAACAGAAGAACACTGAAGCTTTCTTT	CATSRDKQKNTEAFF
NA	TRBV5-6	TRBJ1-5	NA	TGTGCCAGCAGCTTGACCAGTAGCAATCAGCCCCAGCATTTT	CASSLTSSNQPQHF
NA	TRBV7-2	TRBJ1-3	TRBD1	TGTGCCAGCAGACCGTTAGGGGGCGTTAGGGTAAACACCATATATTTT	CASRPLGGVRVNTIYF
NA	TRBV25-1	TRBJ1-1	NA	TGTGCCAGCAGTACACACGGGAGGATGAACACTGAAGCTTTCTTT	CASSTHGRMNTEAFF
once	TRBV6-5	TRBJ1-2	NA	TGTGCCAGCAGTCCCTATCAGGCTCCTAACTATGGCTACACCTTC	CASSPYQAPNYGYTF
once	TRBV11-2	TRBJ1-2	NA	TGTGCCAGCAGCCCGGTACCCCGATATGGCTACACCTTC	CASSPVPRYGYTF
NA	TRBV4-1	TRBJ1-4	TRBD1	TGCGCCAGCAGCCAGCCCACAGGGGGATCAAATGAAAAACTGTTTTTT	CASSQPTGGSNEKLFF
NA	TRBV7-2	TRBJ2-7	TRBD2	TGTGCCAGCAGTTCCGCGGCTAGCGGGAGAGTCTACGAGCAGTACTTC	CASSSAASGRVYEQYF
NA	TRBV9	TRBJ1-1	NA	TGTGCCAGCAGCGTAGCTGACAGGTGGGGCACTGAAGCTTTCTTT	CASSVADRWGTEAFF
NA	TRBV9	TRBJ2-5	NA	TGTGCCAGCAGCGTAGGGGGAGCCAGGCGAAGGGAGACCCAGTACTTC	CASSVGGARRRETQYF
NA	TRBV9	TRBJ2-4	TRBD1	TGTGCCAGCAGCCCCGGGACAGGAGGCAAAAACATTCAGTACTTC	CASSPGTGGKNIQYF
NA	TRBV7-9	TRBJ1-3	TRBD1	TGTGCCAGCAGCTTAGCAAAGTTGGGACAGGGGGTCTCTGGAAACACCATATATTTT	CASSLAKLGQGVSGNTIYF
few	TRBV18	TRBJ1-1	TRBD1	TGTGCCAGCTCAGTCGACAGGGTGGTCACTGAAGCTTTCTTT	CASSVDRVVTEAFF
NA	TRBV2	TRBJ1-2	NA	TGTGCCAGCAGTAAGGGGGTTAACTATGGCTACACCTTC	CASSKGVNYGYTF
NA	TRBV30	TRBJ1-2	TRBD1	TGTGCCTGGAGTCACAGGGGGCTCATACTGTATGGCTACACCTTC	CAWSHRGLILYGYTF